This T cell receptor beta chain was sequenced for a study of control samples from healthy donors and cancer patients. This CDR3 is built from 15 residues. Trimming took off 0 bases at V and 8 bases at J, with 12 bases between the two ends. Germline CDR1 SGDLS, CDR2 YYNGEE. Only in-frame clones appear in the TCRdb table, and some are missing; sequencing was by immunoSEQ multiplex PCR. The sample yields about 130,000 clones, roughly 92% seen once. The receptor was derived from a man aged 18-30 years in good health. This chain uses TRBV9 with TRBJ1-6; D possibly corresponds to TRBD1 (5 bases). The sample consisted of blood. In DNA, the CDR3 is TGTGCCAGCAGCGTAGGGGGGGACCTCTATTCACCCCTCCACTTT. Protein: CASSVGGDLYSPLHF.